The 12 T cell receptor beta chains below come from one sample, sequenced in a study of blood T cells in healthy people across ages. A second PCR of roughly 7 to 11 cycles used a sample-barcoded 5' primer and a J-beta primer mix. TCRdb recomputed calls from the 5' RACE reads with MiXCR, one row per CDR3 protein. This repertoire shows roughly 2 million distinct CDR3 sequences, around half found once; its top ten account for 2.1%. Input material: blood. Receptor source: a woman in her forties in good health.

The chain links TRBV6-5 to TRBJ1-1; possible D gene TRBD1, 5 bases. Trimming stripped 6 bases from V and 6 bases from J, with 8 bases between. CDR3 length equals 11 residues. Germline lookup yields CDR1 MNHEY and CDR2 SVGAGI. CDR3 in DNA: TGTGCCAGCAGGCAGGGCTCTGAAGCTTTCTTT. This codes for CASRQGSEAFF.

V is TRBV12-3 or TRBV12-4 and J is TRBJ2-7; TRBD1 or TRBD2 may be the D gene (5 bases each). The CDR3 consists of 14 residues. V lost 6 bases and J lost 0, with 12 bases in between. CDR3 region: CASRFGGISYEQYF. The CDR3 DNA sequence: TGTGCCAGCAGGTTTGGGGGAATCTCCTACGAGCAGTACTTC.

V and J are TRBV7-3 and TRBJ2-1; 16 positions agree with TRBD2. This CDR3 region has 16 residues. The ends lost 2 bases at V and 8 bases at J; junction bases unmatched: 3. Germline V gene lookup returns CDR1 SGHTA and CDR2 FQGTGA. The CDR3 DNA follows: TGTGCCAGCAGCTTAGCAGGGACTAGCGGGGGGGATGAGCAGTTCTTC. This codes for CASSLAGTSGGDEQFF.

This rearrangement joins TRBV9 to TRBJ2-3; unclear D gene. This CDR3 is 13 amino acids long. The germline V and J ends were trimmed by 1 base and 5 bases, with 8 bases remaining between them. Germline values: CDR1 SGDLS, CDR2 YYNGEE. CDR3 nucleotides: TGTGCCAGCAGCGTAAGTCGGGTAGATACGCAGTATTTT. Translated, it gives CASSVSRVDTQYF.

The V and J genes are TRBV6-2 or TRBV6-3 and TRBJ2-3; weak D call: TRBD2 (5 bases). The CDR3 extends over 14 amino acids. Trimming stripped 6 bases from V and 0 bases from J, with 10 bases between. Per germline, CDR1 MNHEY and CDR2 SVGEGT. The CDR3 loop reads CASRVTRSTDTQYF. The CDR3 DNA follows: TGTGCCAGCAGGGTCACTAGGAGCACAGATACGCAGTATTTT.

The chain combines TRBV29-1 with TRBJ2-5; tentatively, D is TRBD1 (6 bases). The J call is uncertain, as TRBJ2-7 better fits the DNA end. The CDR3 has 13 amino acids. Germline V CDR1 and CDR2: SQVTM, ANQGSEA. The CDR3 nucleotides read TGCAGCGTTGAAGGGGACAATTCCTACGAGCAGTACTTC. The encoded protein is CSVEGDNSYEQYF.

The chain links TRBV7-2 to TRBJ2-3; D call uncertain. V gave up 4 bases and J gave up 0 bases, with 8 bases separating them. This CDR3 comprises 14 residues. Germline CDR1 reads SGHTA; CDR2 reads FQGNSA. DNA of the CDR3: TGTGCCAGCAGCTCCCGCATGAGCACAGATACGCAGTATTTT. Translated: CASSSRMSTDTQYF.

The chain carries TRBV20-1 and TRBJ2-3; D is unclear. Trimming stripped 0 bases from V and 2 bases from J, with 9 bases between. The CDR3 is 14 residues long. The germline gives CDR1 DFQATT, CDR2 SNEGSKA (reference sequence). DNA of the CDR3: TGCAGTGCTAGAGATATCAGAACCACAGATACGCAGTATTTT. Protein sequence: CSARDIRTTDTQYF.

With respect to this clonotype: At one end the junction does not follow the germline gene, possibly because of a read error. The chain combines TRBV5-1 with TRBJ1-2, with TRBD1 matching over 8 bases. The CDR3 loop spans 15 amino acids. CDR1 is SGHRS, CDR2 YFSETQ, per germline. The chain's CDR3 is CASGLGGQGAYGYTF. CDR3 DNA sequence: TGCGCCAGCGGCTTGGGAGGACAGGGCGCCTATGGCTACACCTTC.

The rearrangement links TRBV20-1 to TRBJ1-2; 7 nucleotides match TRBD1. The trim removed 3 bases at V and 8 bases at J, leaving 9 bases unmatched. This CDR3 comprises 13 residues. Germline loops: CDR1 DFQATT, CDR2 SNEGSKA (reference sequence). Written as DNA, the CDR3 is TGCAGTGCTAGGGAGGGGGCATATGAAGGCTACACCTTC. Protein product: CSAREGAYEGYTF.

Turning to this clonotype: The germline gene is not matched at one end of the junction; a read error may be the cause. The gene calls are TRBV4-3 and TRBJ2-3; D is ambiguous. The length of the CDR3 is 15 residues. Germline-derived CDR1 and CDR2 are LGHNA and YSLEER. In DNA, the CDR3 is TGCGCCAGCAGCCAAGACGTTGCAAGCACAGATGCGCAGTATTTT. Its protein is CASSQDVASTDAQYF.

The V and J genes are TRBV10-3 and TRBJ1-6, with 9 bases matching TRBD1. This CDR3 has 14 amino acids. In germline, CDR1 is ENHRY, CDR2 SYGVKD. With V trimmed by 5 bases and J by 6 bases, 2 bases remained unmatched. Written as DNA, the CDR3 is TGTGCCATCAGTACGGGACAGGGTAATTCACCCCTCCACTTT. Its protein product is CAISTGQGNSPLHF.